The sequence of this T cell receptor (beta chain) was determined in a study of CXCR3-negative and CXCR3-positive naive CD8 T cells. The CDR3 runs 17 residues. The study made its TRB cDNA libraries by 5' RACE, adding UMI labels. TCRdb reworked the 5' RACE reads into one entry per CDR3 protein, no DNA. The table lists about 81,000 distinct CDR3 sequences, with 1.6% in the top ten. The sequence was obtained from a human donor in good health. Some clones in this sample may be carry-over from other donors' samples. This chain links TRBV21-1 with TRBJ2-5; TCRdb picks TRBD1, but there is no DNA to check that call. TRBV21-1 is a recognized pseudogene. Sequencing used naive CXCR3- CD8+ T cells from blood. Subset defined: CD45RO-CCR7+CD27+CD95- naive CD8+ T cells lacking CXCR3 (TNR3-). The CDR3 loop is CASSSPTPVQFQETQYF.